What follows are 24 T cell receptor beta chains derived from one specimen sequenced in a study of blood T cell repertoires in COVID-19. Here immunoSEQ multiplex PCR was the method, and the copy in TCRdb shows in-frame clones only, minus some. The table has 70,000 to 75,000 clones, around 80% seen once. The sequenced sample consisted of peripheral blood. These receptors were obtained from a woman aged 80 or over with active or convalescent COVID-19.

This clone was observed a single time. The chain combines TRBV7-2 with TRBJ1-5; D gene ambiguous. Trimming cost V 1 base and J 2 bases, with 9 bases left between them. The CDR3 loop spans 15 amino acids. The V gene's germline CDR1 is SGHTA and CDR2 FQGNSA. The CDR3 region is CASSLEAGGNQPQHF. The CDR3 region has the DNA TGTGCCAGCAGCTTAGAGGCAGGTGGCAATCAGCCCCAGCATTTT.

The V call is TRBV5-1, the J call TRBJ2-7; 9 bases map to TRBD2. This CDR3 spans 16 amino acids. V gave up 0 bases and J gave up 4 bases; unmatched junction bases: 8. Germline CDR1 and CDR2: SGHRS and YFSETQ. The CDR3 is CASSLGASGVRYEQYF. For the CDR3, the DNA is TGCGCCAGCAGCTTGGGGGCTAGCGGGGTAAGGTACGAGCAGTACTTC.

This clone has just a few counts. The CDR3 region has the DNA TGTGCCAGCAGTTTATGGGGTCAGGTCCGTCCCTCTGGCTACACCTTC. Translating gives CASSLWGQVRPSGYTF. The rearrangement joins TRBV28 to TRBJ1-2; D call uncertain. Germline lookup yields CDR1 MDHEN and CDR2 SYDVKM. The CDR3 spans 16 residues. V lost 0 bases to trimming and J lost 7 bases, with 18 bases between them.

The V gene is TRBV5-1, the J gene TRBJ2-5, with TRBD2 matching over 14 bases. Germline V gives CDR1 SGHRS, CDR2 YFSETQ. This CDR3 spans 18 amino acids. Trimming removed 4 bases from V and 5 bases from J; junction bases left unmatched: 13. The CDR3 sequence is CASSPPGLAGAGRETQYF. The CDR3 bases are TGCGCCAGCAGCCCTCCGGGACTAGCGGGGGCCGGGAGGGAGACCCAGTACTTC.

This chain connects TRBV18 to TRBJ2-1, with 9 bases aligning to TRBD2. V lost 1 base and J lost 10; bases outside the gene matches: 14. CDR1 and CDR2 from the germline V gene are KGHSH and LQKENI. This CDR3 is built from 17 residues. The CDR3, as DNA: TGTGCCAGCTCACCACGGGTGCACGGGACTAGCAAGCCCGAGCAGTTCTTC. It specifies CASSPRVHGTSKPEQFF.

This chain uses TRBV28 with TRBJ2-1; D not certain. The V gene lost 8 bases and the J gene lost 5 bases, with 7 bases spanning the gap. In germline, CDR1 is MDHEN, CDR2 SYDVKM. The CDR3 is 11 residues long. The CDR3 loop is CASFLNNEQFF. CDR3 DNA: TGTGCCAGCTTCCTAAACAATGAGCAGTTCTTC.

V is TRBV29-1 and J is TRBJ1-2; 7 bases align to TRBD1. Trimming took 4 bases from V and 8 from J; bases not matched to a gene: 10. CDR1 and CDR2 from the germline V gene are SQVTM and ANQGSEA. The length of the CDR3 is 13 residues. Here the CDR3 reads CSVVGQGVTGYTF. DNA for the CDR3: TGCAGCGTTGTAGGGCAGGGGGTGACGGGCTACACCTTC.

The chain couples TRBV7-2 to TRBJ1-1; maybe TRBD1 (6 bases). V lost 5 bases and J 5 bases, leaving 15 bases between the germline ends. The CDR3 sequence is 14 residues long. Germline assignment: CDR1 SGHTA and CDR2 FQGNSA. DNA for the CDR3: TGTGCCAGCAGCGCAAACAGGGAAGATACTGAAGCTTTCTTT. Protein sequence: CASSANREDTEAFF.

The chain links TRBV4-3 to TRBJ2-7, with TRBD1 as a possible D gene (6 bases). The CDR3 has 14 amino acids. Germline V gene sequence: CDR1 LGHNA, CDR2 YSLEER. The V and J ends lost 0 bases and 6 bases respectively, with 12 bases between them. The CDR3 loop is CASSQDTGIGEQYF. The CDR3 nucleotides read TGCGCCAGCAGCCAAGATACAGGGATCGGCGAGCAGTACTTC.

CDR3 nucleotide sequence: TGTGCCAGCAGCCAGGACATTGGCACAGATACGCAGTATTTT. Translating gives CASSQDIGTDTQYF. J is TRBJ2-3 and V is TRBV4-2, with D tentatively TRBD1 (5 bases). The V end lost 3 bases, the J end lost 1 base, and 8 bases lay between the germline ends. The CDR3 extends over 14 amino acids. Germline V lookup: CDR1 LGHNA, CDR2 YNFKEQ.

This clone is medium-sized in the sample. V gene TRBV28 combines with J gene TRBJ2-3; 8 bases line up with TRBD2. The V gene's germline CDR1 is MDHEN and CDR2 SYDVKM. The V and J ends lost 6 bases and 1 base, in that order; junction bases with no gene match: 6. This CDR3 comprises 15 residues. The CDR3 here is CASSLNGGGTDTQYF. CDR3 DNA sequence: TGTGCCAGCAGCCTGAACGGGGGGGGCACAGATACGCAGTATTTT.

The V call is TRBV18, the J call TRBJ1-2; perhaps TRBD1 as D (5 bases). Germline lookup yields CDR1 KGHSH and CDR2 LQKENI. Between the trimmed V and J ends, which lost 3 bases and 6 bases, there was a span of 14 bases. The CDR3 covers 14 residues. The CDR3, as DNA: TGTGCCAGCTCACCGGAGACTCAAGGGGATGGCTACACCTTC. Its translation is CASSPETQGDGYTF.

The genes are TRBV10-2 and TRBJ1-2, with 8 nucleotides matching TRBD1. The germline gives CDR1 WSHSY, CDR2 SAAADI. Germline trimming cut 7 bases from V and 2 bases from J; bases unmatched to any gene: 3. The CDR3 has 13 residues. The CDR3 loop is CASTRTGNYGYTF. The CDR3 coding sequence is TGCGCCAGCACCAGGACAGGGAACTATGGCTACACCTTC.

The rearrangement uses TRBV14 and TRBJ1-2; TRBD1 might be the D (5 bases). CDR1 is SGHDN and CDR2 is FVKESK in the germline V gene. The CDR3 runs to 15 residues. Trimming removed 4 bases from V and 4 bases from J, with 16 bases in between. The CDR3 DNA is TGTGCCAGCAGCCTCGGACAACATCTTTCCTATGGCTACACCTTC. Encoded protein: CASSLGQHLSYGYTF. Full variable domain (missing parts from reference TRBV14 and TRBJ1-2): EAGVTQFPSHSVIEKGQTVTLRCDPISGHDNLYWYRRVMGKEIKFLLHFVKESKQDESGMPNNRFLAERTGGTYSTLKVQPAELEDSGVYFCASSLGQHLSYGYTFGSGTRLTVV.

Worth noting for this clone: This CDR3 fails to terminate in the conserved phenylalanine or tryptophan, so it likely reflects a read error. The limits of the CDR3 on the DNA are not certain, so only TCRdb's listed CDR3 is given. CDR3 sequence reads: CASSTPEVES. The chain uses TRBV19 and TRBJ2-7; the table's D call, TRBD2, was not checked against the DNA. CDR1 is LNHDA and CDR2 is SQIVND in the germline V gene (reference sequence). With termini counted, the CDR3 has 10 amino acids.

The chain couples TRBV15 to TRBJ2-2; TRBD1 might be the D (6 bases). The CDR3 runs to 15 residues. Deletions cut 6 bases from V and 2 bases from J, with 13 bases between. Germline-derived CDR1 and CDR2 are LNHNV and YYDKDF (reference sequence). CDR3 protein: CATSILGGNTGELFF. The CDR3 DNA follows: TGTGCCACCAGTATCCTTGGGGGCAACACCGGGGAGCTGTTTTTT. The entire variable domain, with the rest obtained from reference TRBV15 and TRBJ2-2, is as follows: DAMVIQNPRYQVTQFGKPVTLSCSQTLNHNVMYWYQQKSSQAPKLLFHYYDKDFNNEADTPDNFQSRRPNTSFCFLDIRSPGLGDTAMYLCATSILGGNTGELFFGEGSRLTVL.

The chain's CDR3 is CASSQGAGGTVSYNEQFF. CDR3 DNA: TGCGCCAGCAGCCAGGGCGCGGGGGGGACTGTCTCCTACAATGAGCAGTTCTTC. The J gene is TRBJ2-1, the V gene TRBV4-1; 9 bases map to TRBD2. This CDR3 is 18 amino acids long. Per germline, CDR1 MGHRA and CDR2 YSYEKL. The V gene end was trimmed by 3 bases and the J gene end by 0 bases; junction bases not matched to a gene: 9.

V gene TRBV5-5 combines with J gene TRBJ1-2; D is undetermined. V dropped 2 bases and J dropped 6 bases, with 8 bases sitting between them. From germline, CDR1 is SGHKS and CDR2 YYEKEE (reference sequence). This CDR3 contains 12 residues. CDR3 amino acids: CASSLAVDGYTF. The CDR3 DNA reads TGTGCCAGCAGCTTAGCGGTGGATGGCTACACCTTC. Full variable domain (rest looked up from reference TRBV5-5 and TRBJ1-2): DAGVTQSPTHLIKTRGQQVTLRCSPISGHKSVSWYQQVLGQGPQFIFQYYEKEERGRGNFPDRFSARQFPNYSSELNVNALLLGDSALYLCASSLAVDGYTFGSGTRLTVV.

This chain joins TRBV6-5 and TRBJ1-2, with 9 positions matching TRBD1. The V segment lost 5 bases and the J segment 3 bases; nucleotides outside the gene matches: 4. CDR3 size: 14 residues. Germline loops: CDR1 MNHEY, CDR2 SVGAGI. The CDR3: CASSRQGGDYGYTF. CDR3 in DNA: TGTGCCAGCAGTAGACAGGGGGGGGACTATGGCTACACCTTC.

The CDR3 here is CASSYGREKGGQPQHF. As DNA, the CDR3 is TGTGCCAGCAGTTACGGTCGGGAAAAGGGCGGTCAGCCCCAGCATTTT. The V and J genes are TRBV6-2 or TRBV6-3 and TRBJ1-5; no definite D call. The V gene's germline CDR1 is MNHEY and CDR2 SVGEGT. This CDR3 is 16 amino acids long. V was cut by 2 bases and J by 6 bases, with 17 bases left in between.

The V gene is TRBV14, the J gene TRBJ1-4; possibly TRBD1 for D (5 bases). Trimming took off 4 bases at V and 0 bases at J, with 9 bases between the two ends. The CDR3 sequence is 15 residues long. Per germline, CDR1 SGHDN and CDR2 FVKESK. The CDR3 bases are TGTGCCAGCAGCCCACAACAGGCAACTAATGAAAAACTGTTTTTT. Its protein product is CASSPQQATNEKLFF.

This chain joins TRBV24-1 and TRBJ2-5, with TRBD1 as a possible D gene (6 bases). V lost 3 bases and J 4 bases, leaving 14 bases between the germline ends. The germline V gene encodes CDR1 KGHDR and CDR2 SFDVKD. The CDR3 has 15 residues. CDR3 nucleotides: TGTGCCACCAGTGATCGGAACAGGGAATCAGAGACCCAGTACTTC. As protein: CATSDRNRESETQYF.

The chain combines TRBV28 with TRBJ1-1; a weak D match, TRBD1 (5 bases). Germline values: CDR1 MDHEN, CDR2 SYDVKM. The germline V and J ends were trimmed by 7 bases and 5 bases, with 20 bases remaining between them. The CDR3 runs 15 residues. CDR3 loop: CASISPGGTRTEAFF. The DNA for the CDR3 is TGTGCCAGCATTTCACCCGGGGGTACTAGGACTGAAGCTTTCTTT.

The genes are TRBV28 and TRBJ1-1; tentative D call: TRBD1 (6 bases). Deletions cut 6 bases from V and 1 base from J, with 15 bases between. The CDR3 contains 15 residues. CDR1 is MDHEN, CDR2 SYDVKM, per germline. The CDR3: CASSPPTGGNTEAFF. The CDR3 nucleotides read TGTGCCAGCAGCCCACCGACAGGTGGGAACACTGAAGCTTTCTTT.